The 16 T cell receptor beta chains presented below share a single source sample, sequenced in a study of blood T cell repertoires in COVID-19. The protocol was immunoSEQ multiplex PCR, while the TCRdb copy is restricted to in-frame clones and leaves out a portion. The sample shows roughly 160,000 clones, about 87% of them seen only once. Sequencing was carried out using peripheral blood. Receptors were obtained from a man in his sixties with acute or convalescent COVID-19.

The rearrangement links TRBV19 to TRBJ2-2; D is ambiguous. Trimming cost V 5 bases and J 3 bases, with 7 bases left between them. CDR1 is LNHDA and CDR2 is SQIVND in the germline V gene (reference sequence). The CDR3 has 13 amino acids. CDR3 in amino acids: CASSVTHTGELFF. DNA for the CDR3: TGTGCCAGTAGTGTCACTCACACCGGGGAGCTGTTTTTT.

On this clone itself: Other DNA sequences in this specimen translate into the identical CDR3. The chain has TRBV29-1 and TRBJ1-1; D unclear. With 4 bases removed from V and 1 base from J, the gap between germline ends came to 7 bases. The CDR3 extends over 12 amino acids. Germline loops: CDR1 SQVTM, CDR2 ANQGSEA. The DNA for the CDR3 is TGCAGCGTTGTTCCAGGGAACACTGAAGCTTTCTTT. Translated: CSVVPGNTEAFF. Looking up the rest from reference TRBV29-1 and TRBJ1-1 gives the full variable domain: SAVISQKPSRDICQRGTSLTIQCQVDSQVTMMFWYRQQPGQSLTLIATANQGSEATYESGFVIDKFPISRPNLTFSTLTVSNMSPEDSSIYLCSVVPGNTEAFFGQGTRLTVV.

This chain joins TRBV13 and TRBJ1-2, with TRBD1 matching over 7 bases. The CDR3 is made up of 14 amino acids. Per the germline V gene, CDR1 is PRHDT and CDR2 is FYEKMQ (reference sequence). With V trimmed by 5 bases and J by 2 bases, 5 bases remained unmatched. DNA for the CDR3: TGTGCCAGCAGCGGAGAACAGGGGAACTATGGCTACACCTTC. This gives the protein CASSGEQGNYGYTF.

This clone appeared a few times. As DNA, the CDR3 is TGTGCCAGCAGCTTAGATTTGACAGGGACTGAAGCTTTCTTT. Translation gives CASSLDLTGTEAFF. The chain links TRBV7-8 to TRBJ1-1, with TRBD1 matching 7 bases. The CDR3 loop spans 14 amino acids. Unmatched junction bases numbered 4, after V lost 1 base and J lost 5 bases. The V gene's germline CDR1 is SGHVS and CDR2 FQNEAQ.

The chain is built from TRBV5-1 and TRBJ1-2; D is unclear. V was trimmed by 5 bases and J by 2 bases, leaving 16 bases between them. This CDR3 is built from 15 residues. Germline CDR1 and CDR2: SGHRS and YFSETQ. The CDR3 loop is CASRLETRTNYGYTF. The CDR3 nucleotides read TGCGCCAGCAGACTGGAGACTAGGACCAACTATGGCTACACCTTC. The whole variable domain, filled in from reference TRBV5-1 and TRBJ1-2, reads KAGVTQTPRYLIKTRGQQVTLSCSPISGHRSVSWYQQTPGQGLQFLFEYFSETQRNKGNFPGRFSGRQFSNSRSEMNVSTLELGDSALYLCASRLETRTNYGYTFGSGTRLTVV.

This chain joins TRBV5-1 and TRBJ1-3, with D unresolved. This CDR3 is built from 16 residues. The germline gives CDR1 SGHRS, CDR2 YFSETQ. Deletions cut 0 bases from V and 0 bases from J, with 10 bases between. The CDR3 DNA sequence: TGCGCCAGCAGCTTGGGCTCGGTTTCCTCTGGAAACACCATATATTTT. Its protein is CASSLGSVSSGNTIYF.

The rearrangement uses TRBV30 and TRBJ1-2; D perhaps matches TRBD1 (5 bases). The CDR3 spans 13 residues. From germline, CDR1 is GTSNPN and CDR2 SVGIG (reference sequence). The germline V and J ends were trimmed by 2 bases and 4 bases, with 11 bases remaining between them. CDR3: CAWSKGATYGYTF. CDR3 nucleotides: TGTGCCTGGAGTAAAGGGGCCACCTATGGCTACACCTTC.

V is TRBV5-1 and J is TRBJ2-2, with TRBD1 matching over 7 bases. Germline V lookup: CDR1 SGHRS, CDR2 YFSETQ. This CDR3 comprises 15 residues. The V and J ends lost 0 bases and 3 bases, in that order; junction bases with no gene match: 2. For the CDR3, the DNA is TGCGCCAGCAGCTTGGAGGGGGCGCACACCGGGGAGCTGTTTTTT. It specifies CASSLEGAHTGELFF.

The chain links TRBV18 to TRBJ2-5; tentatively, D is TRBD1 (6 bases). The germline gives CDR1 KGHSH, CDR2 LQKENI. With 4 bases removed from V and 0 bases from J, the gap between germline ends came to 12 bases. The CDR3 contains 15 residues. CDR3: CASSQLGTNQETQYF. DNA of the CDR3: TGTGCCAGCTCACAACTCGGGACAAACCAAGAGACCCAGTACTTC.

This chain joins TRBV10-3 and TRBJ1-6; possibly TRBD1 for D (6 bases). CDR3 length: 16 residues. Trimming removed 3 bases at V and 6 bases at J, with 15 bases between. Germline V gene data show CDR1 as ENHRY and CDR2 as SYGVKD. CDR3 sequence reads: CAISDSRQERNSPLHF. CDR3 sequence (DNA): TGTGCCATCAGTGACTCCAGACAGGAGCGTAATTCACCCCTCCACTTT.

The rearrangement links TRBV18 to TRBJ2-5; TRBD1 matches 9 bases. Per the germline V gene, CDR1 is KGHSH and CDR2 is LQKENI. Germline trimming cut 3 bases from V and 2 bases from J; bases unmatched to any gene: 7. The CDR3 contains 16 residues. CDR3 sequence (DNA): TGTGCCAGCTCACCGAACAGGGGGCAAACTCAAGAGACCCAGTACTTC. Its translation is CASSPNRGQTQETQYF.

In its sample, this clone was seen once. CDR3 nucleotides: TGTGCCAGCAGCTCACCGCGGGGGGTGGCCGGGGAGCTGTTTTTT. Its protein is CASSSPRGVAGELFF. This chain connects TRBV7-4 to TRBJ2-2, with 8 bases fitting TRBD2. In germline, CDR1 is SGHVT, CDR2 SQSDAQ. V was clipped by 4 bases and J by 6 bases; unmatched bases: 7. The CDR3 length is 15 residues. The full variable domain, completed using reference TRBV7-4 and TRBJ2-2, is GAGVSQSPRYKVAKRGRDVALRCDSISGHVTLYWYRQTLGQGSEVLTYSQSDAQRDKSGRPSGRFSAERPERSVSTLKIQRTEQGDSAVYLCASSSPRGVAGELFFGEGSRLTVL.

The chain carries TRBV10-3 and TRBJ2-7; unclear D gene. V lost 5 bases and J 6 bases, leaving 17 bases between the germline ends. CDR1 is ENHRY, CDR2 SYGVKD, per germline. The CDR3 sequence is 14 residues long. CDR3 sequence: CAISPLASGSEQYV. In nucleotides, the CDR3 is TGTGCCATCAGTCCTTTAGCCTCCGGATCCGAGCAGTACGTC.

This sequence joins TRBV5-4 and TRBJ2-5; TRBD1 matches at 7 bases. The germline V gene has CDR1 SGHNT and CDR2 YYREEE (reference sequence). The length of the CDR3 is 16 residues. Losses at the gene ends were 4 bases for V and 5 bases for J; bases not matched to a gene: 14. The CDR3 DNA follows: TGTGCCAGCAGCCAAGGACAAACAGGGGATAGGGAGACCCAGTACTTC. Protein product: CASSQGQTGDRETQYF. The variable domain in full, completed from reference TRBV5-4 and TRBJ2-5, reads ETGVTQSPTHLIKTRGQQVTLRCSSQSGHNTVSWYQQALGQGPQFIFQYYREEENGRGNFPPRFSGLQFPNYSSELNVNALELDDSALYLCASSQGQTGDRETQYFGPGTRLLVL.

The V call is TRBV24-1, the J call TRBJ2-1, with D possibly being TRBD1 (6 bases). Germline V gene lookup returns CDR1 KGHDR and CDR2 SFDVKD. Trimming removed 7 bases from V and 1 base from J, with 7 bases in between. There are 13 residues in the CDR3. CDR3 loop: CATRGTSYNEQFF. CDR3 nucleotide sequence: TGTGCCACCAGGGGGACATCCTACAATGAGCAGTTCTTC.

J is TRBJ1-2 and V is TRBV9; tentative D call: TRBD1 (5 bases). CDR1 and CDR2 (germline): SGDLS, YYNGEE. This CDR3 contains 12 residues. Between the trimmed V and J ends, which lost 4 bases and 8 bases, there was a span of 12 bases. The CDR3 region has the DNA TGTGCCAGCAGCCCCCCGGCAGGGGGCTACACCTTC. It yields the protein CASSPPAGGYTF.